This T cell receptor beta chain derives from a study of T cell responses to AZD1222 COVID-19 vaccine. Profiled with immunoSEQ multiplex PCR; TCRdb holds only in-frame clones, not every one. The table lists 95,000 to 150,000 clones, approximately 90% of them singletons. V lost 1 base to trimming and J lost 1 base, with 4 bases between them. CDR1 and CDR2 (germline): SGHTA, FQGNSA. The CDR3 extends over 13 amino acids. A note on this clone: The antigen is not known.

Study-level findings and limits: Vaccination with two AZD1222 doses was followed by a rise in Spike-specific TCR breadth and depth. There were mostly white British donors and more females than males, and clonal diversity was possibly underestimated. After the peak T cell response, and only then, were repertoires sampled. Baseline seropositivity characterized only a handful of AZD1222 recipients.

This receptor was identified in an adult in good health. The starting material was peripheral blood, obtained on day 0 of AZD1222 vaccination. This chain connects TRBV7-2 to TRBJ1-1; no clear D gene. This chain's CDR3 is CASSLDRNTEAFF. Here the CDR3 DNA reads TGTGCCAGCAGCTTAGATCGGAACACTGAAGCTTTCTTT.